The clone carrying this TCR beta chain turned up a few times. Its matching antigen is unknown. Looked up from germline, CDR1 is MRHNA and CDR2 is SNTAGT. V gave up 6 bases and J gave up 0 bases, with 10 bases separating them. There are 14 residues in the CDR3. TCR beta cDNA libraries included unique molecular identifiers. One entry per CDR3 protein, called by TCRdb with MiXCR from the PCR reads. The sample records a few hundred thousand distinct CDR3 sequences, roughly 38% being singletons. The data derive from a study of post-analysis software for immune sequencing data. Across the study: Both relapsing-remitting and secondary progressive multiple sclerosis featured among the disease courses, as did progressive-relapsing multiple sclerosis.

Findings of the study overall: F-measure co-clustering was strong for batch-matched samples. With TRBV5-6, TRBV5-1 and TRBV20-1 included, about 5 TRBV segments were more frequent in patients than in controls.

Sequenced: blood. This clonotype was obtained from a girl under 18 with multiple sclerosis. The V and J genes are TRBV6-4 and TRBJ2-3; D not certain. The CDR3 sequence is CASSLTESTDTQYF. The CDR3, as DNA: TGTGCCAGCAGCCTGACTGAAAGCACAGATACGCAGTATTTT.